The table lists the clone carrying this TCR beta chain with a count of one. What it recognizes is unknown. This record belongs to a study of cytomegalovirus exposure and HLA in healthy donors. Study observations and caveats: As confirmed in vitro, a few CMV-associated chains were specific for CMV antigens. Previous analysis showed most TCR beta V segments were productive about 90% or about 30% of the time. Trimming of TCR beta V- and J-genes showed a link, identified in a later analysis, to a missense DCLRE1C variant.

This CDR3 has 12 amino acids. Trimming cost V 6 bases and J 2 bases, with 7 bases left between them. Germline V lookup: CDR1 MDHEN, CDR2 SYDVKM. Vbeta (60) and Jbeta (13) primers were used in the PCR. The data were produced by immunoSEQ multiplex PCR, yet TCRdb's version contains in-frame clones alone and is incomplete. Of some 150,000 clones in the sample, around 60% were seen once. The gene calls are TRBV28 and TRBJ1-2; D gene ambiguous. Sequencing was done on a sample of PBMCs. The source of this sequence is an older woman in good health and CMV-seropositive. The CDR3 DNA sequence: TGTGCCAGCAGAACAGAGAACTATGGCTACACCTTC. This encodes CASRTENYGYTF.